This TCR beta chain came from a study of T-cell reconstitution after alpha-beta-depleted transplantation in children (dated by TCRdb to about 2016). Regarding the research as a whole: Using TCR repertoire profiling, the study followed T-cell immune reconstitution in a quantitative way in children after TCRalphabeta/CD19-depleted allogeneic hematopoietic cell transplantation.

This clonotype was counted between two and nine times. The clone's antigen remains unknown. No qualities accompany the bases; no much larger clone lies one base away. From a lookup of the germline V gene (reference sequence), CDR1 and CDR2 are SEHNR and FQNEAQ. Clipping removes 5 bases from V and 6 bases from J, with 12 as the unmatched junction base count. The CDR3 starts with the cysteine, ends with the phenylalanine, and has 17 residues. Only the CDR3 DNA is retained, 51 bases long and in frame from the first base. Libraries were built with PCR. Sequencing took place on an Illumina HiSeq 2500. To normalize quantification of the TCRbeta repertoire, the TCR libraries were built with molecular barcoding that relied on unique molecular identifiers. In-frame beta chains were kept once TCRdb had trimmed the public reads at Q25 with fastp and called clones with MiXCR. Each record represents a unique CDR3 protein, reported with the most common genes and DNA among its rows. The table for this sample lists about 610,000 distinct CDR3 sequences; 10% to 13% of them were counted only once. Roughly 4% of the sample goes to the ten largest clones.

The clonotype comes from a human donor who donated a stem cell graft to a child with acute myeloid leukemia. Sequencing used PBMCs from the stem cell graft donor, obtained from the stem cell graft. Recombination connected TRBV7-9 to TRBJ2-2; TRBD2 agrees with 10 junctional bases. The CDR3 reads CASSPKAGGPVAGELFF. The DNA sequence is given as TGTGCCAGCAGCCCGAAAGCGGGAGGGCCGGTGGCCGGGGAGCTGTTTTTT.